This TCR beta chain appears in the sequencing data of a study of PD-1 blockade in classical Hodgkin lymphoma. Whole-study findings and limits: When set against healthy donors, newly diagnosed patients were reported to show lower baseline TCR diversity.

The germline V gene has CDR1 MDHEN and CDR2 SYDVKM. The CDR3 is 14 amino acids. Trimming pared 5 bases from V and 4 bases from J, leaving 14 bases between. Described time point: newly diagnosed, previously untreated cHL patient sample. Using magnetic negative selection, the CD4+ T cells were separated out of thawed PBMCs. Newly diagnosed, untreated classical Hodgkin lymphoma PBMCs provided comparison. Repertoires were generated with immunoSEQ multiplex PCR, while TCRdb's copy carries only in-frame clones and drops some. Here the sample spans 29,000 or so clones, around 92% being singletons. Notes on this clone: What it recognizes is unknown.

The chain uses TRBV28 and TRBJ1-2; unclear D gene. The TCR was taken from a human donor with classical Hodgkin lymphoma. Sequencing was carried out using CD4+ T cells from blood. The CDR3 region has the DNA TGTGCCAGCAGTCCCGGTGGCAGCCCCTATGGCTACACCTTC. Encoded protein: CASSPGGSPYGYTF.